The 27 T cell receptor beta chains reported below all come from one sample, sequenced in a study of blood T cell repertoires in COVID-19. The protocol was immunoSEQ multiplex PCR, while the TCRdb copy is restricted to in-frame clones and leaves out a portion. Of more than 250,000 clones in the sample, about 86% were seen once. What was sequenced was peripheral blood. The receptor source for this set is a woman between 50 and 59 years old with acute or convalescent COVID-19.

The chain joins TRBV18 to TRBJ2-5, with D possibly matching TRBD1 (6 bases). Trimming removed 2 bases at V and 2 bases at J, with 9 bases between. This CDR3 has 14 amino acids. From germline, CDR1 is KGHSH and CDR2 LQKENI. DNA for the CDR3: TGTGCCAGCTCACCAGGACAGTTGCAAGAGACCCAGTACTTC. Amino acid sequence: CASSPGQLQETQYF.

The chain recombines TRBV5-4 with TRBJ2-7; 9 bases line up with TRBD1. Trimming removed 2 bases from V and 1 base from J; junction bases left unmatched: 4. The CDR3 has 15 amino acids. CDR1 SGHNT and CDR2 YYREEE come from the germline V gene (reference sequence). CDR3 residues: CASSLQGARSYEQYF. DNA for the CDR3: TGTGCCAGCAGCTTACAGGGGGCGCGATCCTACGAGCAGTACTTC.

This clone appeared once. The V and J genes are TRBV30 and TRBJ1-5; D might be TRBD1 (6 bases). Germline V lookup: CDR1 GTSNPN, CDR2 SVGIG (reference sequence). Trimming removed 1 base at V and 4 bases at J, with 17 bases between. CDR3 length: 16 residues. The CDR3 coding sequence is TGTGCCTGGAGTGGCCAGGGGTTGGGGTTAAATCAGCCCCAGCATTTT. As protein: CAWSGQGLGLNQPQHF.

The chain employs TRBV4-2 and TRBJ1-1; no definite D call. The V end was cut by 0 bases, the J end by 1 base, with 9 bases between. This CDR3 has 15 residues. Germline V lookup: CDR1 LGHNA, CDR2 YNFKEQ. The DNA for the CDR3 is TGTGCCAGCAGCCAAGATCCCGGTCAGAACACTGAAGCTTTCTTT. Translation gives CASSQDPGQNTEAFF.

V gene TRBV7-2 combines with J gene TRBJ1-2; D unresolved. The CDR3 contains 13 residues. Trimming removed 1 base from V and 1 base from J, with 4 bases in between. Looked up from germline, CDR1 is SGHTA and CDR2 is FQGNSA. CDR3 sequence reads: CASSLGLNYGYTF. The CDR3, as DNA: TGTGCCAGCAGCTTAGGGCTTAACTATGGCTACACCTTC. Drawing the rest from reference TRBV7-2 and TRBJ1-2, the complete variable domain is GAGVSQSPSNKVTEKGKDVELRCDPISGHTALYWYRQSLGQGLEFLIYFQGNSAPDKSGLPSDRFSAERTGGSVSTLTIQRTQQEDSAVYLCASSLGLNYGYTFGSGTRLTVV.

This sequence joins TRBV7-9 and TRBJ2-7, with 7 bases matching TRBD1. From germline, CDR1 is SEHNR and CDR2 FQNEAQ (reference sequence). The CDR3 runs 16 residues. J was trimmed by 2 bases and V by 0 bases; bases with no gene match: 7. The chain's CDR3 is CASSLAPRDRTYEQYV. CDR3 DNA sequence: TGTGCCAGCAGCTTAGCCCCAAGGGACAGAACCTACGAGCAGTACGTC.

The V gene is TRBV18, the J gene TRBJ2-7; 7 bases are shared with TRBD1. The V gene's germline CDR1 is KGHSH and CDR2 LQKENI. V lost 2 bases to trimming and J lost 5 bases; unmatched junction nucleotides: 9. The CDR3 loop spans 15 amino acids. This CDR3 is CASSPNTGAIHEQYF. The DNA for the CDR3 is TGTGCCAGCTCACCAAATACAGGGGCGATCCACGAGCAGTACTTC.

As DNA, the CDR3 is TGCAGCGTTGAAGACGGGACAGGGAGACGGCACACCTTC. This gives the protein CSVEDGTGRRHTF. The rearrangement links TRBV29-1 to TRBJ1-2; 9 bases map to TRBD1. This CDR3 spans 13 amino acids. Trimming took 0 bases from V and 12 from J; bases not matched to a gene: 8. Germline loops: CDR1 SQVTM, CDR2 ANQGSEA. The full variable domain, in which reference TRBV29-1 and TRBJ1-2 provide the parts outside the CDR3, is SAVISQKPSRDICQRGTSLTIQCQVDSQVTMMFWYRQQPGQSLTLIATANQGSEATYESGFVIDKFPISRPNLTFSTLTVSNMSPEDSSIYLCSVEDGTGRRHTFGSGTRLTVV.

As DNA, the CDR3 is TGTGCCAGCAGCCCCGGACTAGGGAGGGACAATGAGCAGTTCTTC. Its translation is CASSPGLGRDNEQFF. The chain couples TRBV7-2 to TRBJ2-1; 7 bases line up with TRBD2. The CDR3 covers 15 residues. J lost 5 bases, V lost 5 bases, and 9 bases had no gene match. Germline CDR1 is SGHTA and CDR2 is FQGNSA.

A remark on this clone: The sample contains more than one DNA sequence encoding this CDR3. V and J are TRBV20-1 and TRBJ1-1; no firm D call. The CDR3 totals 11 residues. From germline, CDR1 is DFQATT and CDR2 SNEGSKA (reference sequence). V was pared by 4 bases and J by 4 bases, with 7 bases between. Here the CDR3 reads CSATRGTEAFF. The CDR3 DNA reads TGCAGTGCTACTCGGGGCACTGAAGCTTTCTTT.

The CDR3: CASAGTGSGEQYV. In nucleotides, the CDR3 is TGTGCCAGCGCGGGGACAGGGTCGGGGGAGCAGTACGTC. This sequence joins TRBV6-5 and TRBJ2-7; 9 bases match TRBD1. Germline V CDR1 and CDR2: MNHEY, SVGAGI. Trimming cost V 8 bases and J 7 bases; bases outside gene matches: 9. The CDR3 length is 13 residues.

The CDR3 DNA reads TGTGCCAGCAGCCCCGCGGGGGATGGCTACACCTTC. Amino acid sequence: CASSPAGDGYTF. This sequence joins TRBV5-4 and TRBJ1-2, with TRBD1 as a possible D gene (5 bases). Deletions cut 4 bases from V and 6 bases from J, with 10 bases between. This CDR3 contains 12 residues. Germline V gene lookup returns CDR1 SGHNT and CDR2 YYREEE (reference sequence). The variable domain in full, completed from reference TRBV5-4 and TRBJ1-2, reads ETGVTQSPTHLIKTRGQQVTLRCSSQSGHNTVSWYQQALGQGPQFIFQYYREEENGRGNFPPRFSGLQFPNYSSELNVNALELDDSALYLCASSPAGDGYTFGSGTRLTVV.

V gene TRBV24-1 combines with J gene TRBJ1-2; the D gene is possibly TRBD1 (6 bases). The length of the CDR3 is 13 residues. CDR1 is KGHDR and CDR2 is SFDVKD in the germline V gene. Trimming left V 3 bases short and J 8 bases short, with 12 bases between. CDR3 loop: CATSDAQGGGYTF. CDR3 nucleotides: TGTGCCACCAGTGATGCACAGGGTGGCGGCTACACCTTC.

The CDR3 coding sequence is TGTGCCAGTAACAGGGATAGCAATCAGCCCCAGCATTTT. This gives the protein CASNRDSNQPQHF. V is TRBV2 and J is TRBJ1-5; perhaps TRBD1 as D (6 bases). CDR1 and CDR2 (germline): SNHLY, FYNNEI. V lost 9 bases and J 0 bases, leaving 9 bases between the germline ends. The CDR3 is 13 amino acids.

V usage is TRBV5-4 and J usage is TRBJ1-2, with D maybe TRBD1 (5 bases). In germline, CDR1 is SGHNT, CDR2 YYREEE (reference sequence). The V end lost 4 bases, the J end lost 3 bases, and 13 bases lay between the germline ends. The CDR3 runs 14 residues. In DNA, the CDR3 is TGTGCCAGCAGCCTGGGGCCGGGGGACTATGGCTACACCTTC. Translation: CASSLGPGDYGYTF.

The sample holds one count of this clone. V gene TRBV19 combines with J gene TRBJ2-4; no reliable D call. Deletions cut 4 bases from V and 0 bases from J, with 7 bases between. The CDR3 is 14 residues long. Germline CDR1 reads LNHDA; CDR2 reads SQIVND (reference sequence). The CDR3 nucleotides read TGTGCCAGTAGTACCAACATAGCCAAAAACATTCAGTACTTC. Translating gives CASSTNIAKNIQYF.

This chain connects TRBV11-1 to TRBJ1-2; D unresolved. The germline CDR1 and CDR2 sequences are SGHAT and FQDESV (reference sequence). Trimming left V 1 base short and J 8 bases short, with 11 bases between. This CDR3 is 13 amino acids long. The CDR3 bases are TGTGCCAGCAGCTTAGTACCCGGGAACGGCTACACCTTC. Amino acids: CASSLVPGNGYTF. The complete variable domain, with remaining parts taken from reference TRBV11-1 and TRBJ1-2, reads EAEVAQSPRYKITEKSQAVAFWCDPISGHATLYWYRQILGQGPELLVQFQDESVVDDSQLPKDRFSAERLKGVDSTLKIQPAELGDSAMYLCASSLVPGNGYTFGSGTRLTVV.

This clone appeared a few times. A read error may account for a junction end that differs from germline. V usage is TRBV5-1 and J usage is TRBJ2-7, with a tentative D call TRBD2 (7 bases). The CDR3 is 14 amino acids. Looked up from germline, CDR1 is SGHRS and CDR2 is YFSETQ. The CDR3 is CASRLVGGPYEQYF. CDR3 DNA sequence: TGCGCCAGCAGATTGGTCGGGGGGCCCTACGAGCAGTACTTC. Complete variable domain (other parts from reference TRBV5-1 and TRBJ2-7): KAGVTQTPRYLIKTRGQQVTLSCSPISGHRSVSWYQQTPGQGLQFLFEYFSETQRNKGNFPGRFSGRQFSNSRSEMNVSTLELGDSALYLCASRLVGGPYEQYFGPGTRLTVT.

In its sample, this clone was seen a few times. The V gene is TRBV18, the J gene TRBJ2-2; D may be TRBD2 (5 bases). V lost 5 bases, J lost 0 bases, and 13 bases lay in between. Looked up from germline, CDR1 is KGHSH and CDR2 is LQKENI. This CDR3 spans 16 amino acids. The CDR3 region is CASSSVRGSNTGELFF. The DNA of the CDR3 is TGTGCCAGCTCATCGGTCCGGGGATCGAACACCGGGGAGCTGTTTTTT. Variable domain in full (rest from reference TRBV18 and TRBJ2-2): NAGVMQNPRHLVRRRGQEARLRCSPMKGHSHVYWYRQLPEEGLKFMVYLQKENIIDESGMPKERFSAEFPKEGPSILRIQQVVRGDSAAYFCASSSVRGSNTGELFFGEGSRLTVL.

The genes are TRBV16 and TRBJ1-2; D uncertain. Germline CDR1 and CDR2: KGHSY and FQNENV. With 2 bases removed from V and 8 bases from J, the gap between germline ends came to 12 bases. The CDR3 totals 13 residues. The DNA for the CDR3 is TGTGCCAGCAGCCAAGTGAGGGTGAGGGGCTACACCTTC. Translating it yields CASSQVRVRGYTF.

The chain joins TRBV5-1 to TRBJ2-5; D remains ambiguous. The germline V gene encodes CDR1 SGHRS and CDR2 YFSETQ. V lost 2 bases and J 3 bases, leaving 11 bases between the germline ends. The CDR3 is 14 amino acids. The CDR3 is CASSLWAREETQYF. The CDR3 coding sequence is TGCGCCAGCAGCTTATGGGCCCGCGAAGAGACCCAGTACTTC.

J is TRBJ2-7 and V is TRBV11-2; no clear D. The germline CDR1 and CDR2 sequences are SGHAT and FQNNGV. V was pared by 8 bases and J by 3 bases, with 5 bases between. The CDR3 sequence is 10 residues long. The CDR3 sequence is CASGNYEQYF. CDR3 bases: TGTGCCAGCGGCAACTACGAGCAGTACTTC.

The V and J genes are TRBV3-1 (or the pseudogene TRBV3-2) and TRBJ2-6, with 10 nucleotides matching TRBD2. Losses at the gene ends were 1 base for V and 0 bases for J; bases not matched to a gene: 6. This CDR3 has 19 residues. Germline V gene data show CDR1 as LGHDT and CDR2 as YNNKEL (reference sequence). CDR3 in DNA: TGTGCCAGCAGCCAAGTAAGCACTAGCGGGAACTCTGGGGCCAACGTCCTGACTTTC. This encodes CASSQVSTSGNSGANVLTF.

V usage is TRBV5-4 and J usage is TRBJ2-3, with 7 bases fitting TRBD2. CDR3 size: 18 residues. The V segment lost 4 bases and the J segment 0 bases; nucleotides outside the gene matches: 14. Looked up from germline, CDR1 is SGHNT and CDR2 is YYREEE (reference sequence). The CDR3 loop reads CASSPASTGGGSTDTQYF. The CDR3 DNA is TGTGCCAGCAGCCCCGCCTCGACTGGCGGGGGAAGCACAGATACGCAGTATTTT. The entire variable domain, with the rest obtained from reference TRBV5-4 and TRBJ2-3, is as follows: ETGVTQSPTHLIKTRGQQVTLRCSSQSGHNTVSWYQQALGQGPQFIFQYYREEENGRGNFPPRFSGLQFPNYSSELNVNALELDDSALYLCASSPASTGGGSTDTQYFGPGTRLTVL.

The chain recombines TRBV27 with TRBJ1-2; 7 bases are shared with TRBD1. Germline CDR1 reads MNHEY; CDR2 reads SMNVEV (reference sequence). The CDR3 has 13 residues. V was pared by 6 bases and J by 8 bases, with 9 bases of the junction left unmatched. The CDR3 sequence is CASREGAGGGYTF. The CDR3, as DNA: TGTGCCAGCAGGGAGGGGGCGGGAGGCGGCTACACCTTC.

V is TRBV6-5 and J is TRBJ2-7; possibly TRBD1 for D (5 bases). The V gene's germline CDR1 is MNHEY and CDR2 SVGAGI. The CDR3 is made up of 15 amino acids. The V and J ends lost 8 bases and 3 bases respectively, with 20 bases between them. CDR3 amino acids: CASSQGTARVYEQYF. The CDR3 DNA is TGTGCCAGCTCCCAGGGCACAGCCCGAGTCTACGAGCAGTACTTC.

The chain links TRBV7-2 to TRBJ1-1, with D perhaps matching TRBD1 (5 bases). V lost 2 bases to trimming and J lost 11 bases, with 18 bases between them. CDR1 is SGHTA, CDR2 FQGNSA, per germline. CDR3 length: 14 residues. This CDR3 reads CASSLSHGGGGAFF. CDR3 DNA sequence: TGTGCCAGCAGCTTAAGCCATGGGGGAGGTGGCGCTTTCTTT.